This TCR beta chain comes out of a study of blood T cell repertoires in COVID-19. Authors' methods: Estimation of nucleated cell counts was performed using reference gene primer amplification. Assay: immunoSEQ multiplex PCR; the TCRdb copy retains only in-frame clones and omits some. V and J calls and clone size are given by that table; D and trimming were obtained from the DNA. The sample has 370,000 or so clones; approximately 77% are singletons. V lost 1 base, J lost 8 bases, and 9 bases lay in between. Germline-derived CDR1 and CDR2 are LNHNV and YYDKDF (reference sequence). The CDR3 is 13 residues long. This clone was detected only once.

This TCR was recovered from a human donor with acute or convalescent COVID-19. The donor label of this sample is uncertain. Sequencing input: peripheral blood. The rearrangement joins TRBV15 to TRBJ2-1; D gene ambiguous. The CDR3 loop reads CATSRASIDEQFF. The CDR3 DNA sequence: TGTGCCACCAGCAGAGCTAGTATCGATGAGCAGTTCTTC.